Following are 22 T cell receptor beta chains from one sample sequenced in a study of T cell clonotyping in hematopoietic cell transplantation. Libraries were prepared by immunoSEQ multiplex PCR; TCRdb keeps only in-frame clonotypes and omits some of them. Among around 80,000 clones listed, 96% were seen once. Time point noted: recipient sample about 28 days before transplant, after cytoreduction. The source material was peripheral blood mononuclear cells, sampled before stem cell transplant. Receptors were obtained from a woman in her forties or fifties with acute myeloid leukemia. Some clones in this sample may be carry-over from other donors' samples.

The chain joins TRBV6-5 to TRBJ2-1; D may be TRBD1 or TRBD2 (5 bases each). Trimming pared 0 bases from V and 4 bases from J, leaving 13 bases between. The germline V gene has CDR1 MNHEY and CDR2 SVGAGI. The CDR3 loop spans 16 amino acids. CDR3 sequence: CASSYSPRGRYNEQFF. As DNA, the CDR3 is TGTGCCAGCAGTTACTCACCGAGGGGAAGGTACAATGAGCAGTTCTTC.

This chain connects TRBV6-6 to TRBJ1-3; D perhaps matches TRBD1 (5 bases). Germline CDR1 reads MNHNY; CDR2 reads SVGAGI (reference sequence). V lost 2 bases, J lost 2 bases, and 13 bases lay in between. The CDR3 is 16 amino acids. CDR3 nucleotides: TGTGCCAGCAGTTACGAAGGGACGACCGCTGGAAACACCATATATTTT. It encodes CASSYEGTTAGNTIYF.

The chain links TRBV27 to TRBJ2-1, with TRBD2 identical over 10 bases. The V and J ends lost 3 bases and 5 bases, in that order; junction bases with no gene match: 4. The CDR3 consists of 15 residues. Per germline, CDR1 MNHEY and CDR2 SMNVEV (reference sequence). CDR3 sequence reads: CASSLWLAGDNEQFF. DNA for the CDR3: TGTGCCAGCAGTTTGTGGCTAGCGGGAGACAATGAGCAGTTCTTC.

The V and J genes are TRBV5-1 and TRBJ2-5, with D hard to call. Germline V gives CDR1 SGHRS, CDR2 YFSETQ. The CDR3 consists of 14 residues. Trimming stripped 3 bases from V and 4 bases from J, with 13 bases between. The DNA of the CDR3 is TGCGCCAGCAGCTATCGAGGAGAAGGAGAGACCCAGTACTTC. Translation gives CASSYRGEGETQYF.

The chain has TRBV6-1 and TRBJ1-4; no reliable D call. Trimming took 5 bases from V and 0 from J, leaving 7 bases between them. Looked up from germline, CDR1 is MNHNS and CDR2 is SASEGT. This CDR3 comprises 14 residues. The CDR3 loop reads CASSLVSTNEKLFF. DNA of the CDR3: TGTGCCAGCAGTTTAGTGTCAACTAATGAAAAACTGTTTTTT.

The rearrangement joins TRBV6-5 to TRBJ1-2; no definite D call. The CDR3 is 16 residues long. V gave up 2 bases and J gave up 7 bases, with 20 bases separating them. Germline lookup yields CDR1 MNHEY and CDR2 SVGAGI. CDR3 in amino acids: CASSYEYIVTSSGYTF. DNA for the CDR3: TGTGCCAGCAGTTACGAGTACATAGTTACGTCTAGTGGCTACACCTTC.

The V call is TRBV2, the J call TRBJ2-7; D remains unclear. The CDR3 is 11 amino acids. Germline CDR1 is SNHLY and CDR2 is FYNNEI. Trimming pared 4 bases from V and 12 bases from J, leaving 13 bases between. The CDR3 nucleotides read TGTGCCAGCAGTGTCAGAGACACCCGGTACTTC. Translated, it gives CASSVRDTRYF.

The V gene is TRBV19, the J gene TRBJ1-5; tentative D call: TRBD1 (5 bases). With 5 bases removed from V and 4 bases from J, the gap between germline ends came to 12 bases. Germline values: CDR1 LNHDA, CDR2 SQIVND (reference sequence). The CDR3 spans 14 residues. CDR3 in DNA: TGTGCCAGTAGTCTCAGGGACCAAAATCAGCCCCAGCATTTT. Protein: CASSLRDQNQPQHF.

This chain joins TRBV29-1 and TRBJ2-2; 7 bases line up with TRBD2. The CDR3 has 11 residues. Trimming took 7 bases from V and 8 from J; bases not matched to a gene: 4. Germline V lookup: CDR1 SQVTM, CDR2 ANQGSEA. The CDR3 region is CSADSGGELFF. CDR3 bases: TGCAGCGCGGATAGCGGGGGGGAGCTGTTTTTT.

The chain carries TRBV19 and TRBJ2-7; D is possibly TRBD2 (6 bases). The length of the CDR3 is 14 residues. In germline, CDR1 is LNHDA, CDR2 SQIVND (reference sequence). V was pared by 4 bases and J by 3 bases, with 13 bases between. The CDR3 sequence is CASSSRWGGYEQYF. CDR3 nucleotides: TGTGCCAGTAGTAGCCGATGGGGAGGCTACGAGCAGTACTTC.

The J gene is TRBJ2-7, the V gene TRBV6-5; TRBD1 aligns across 7 bases. Germline V gene data show CDR1 as MNHEY and CDR2 as SVGAGI. CDR3 length: 14 residues. Unmatched junction bases numbered 9, after V lost 5 bases and J lost 5 bases. As DNA, the CDR3 is TGTGCCAGCAGTCCGCCCGACAGGGTTCACGAGCAGTACTTC. As protein: CASSPPDRVHEQYF.

The J gene is TRBJ1-5, the V gene TRBV4-1; a possible D gene is TRBD1 (5 bases). The V end was cut by 1 base, the J end by 2 bases, with 15 bases between. The CDR3 has 17 amino acids. Per the germline V gene, CDR1 is MGHRA and CDR2 is YSYEKL. CDR3 sequence (DNA): TGCGCCAGCAGCCAAGTGGCGCTTTCGGGGGGCAATCAGCCCCAGCATTTT. Its protein product is CASSQVALSGGNQPQHF.

The CDR3 reads CASRGQGLYQPQHF. The CDR3 DNA is TGTGCCAGCAGGGGACAGGGTCTCTATCAGCCCCAGCATTTT. V and J are TRBV27 and TRBJ1-5, with 9 bases fitting TRBD1. CDR3 length: 14 residues. With 6 bases clipped from V and 5 bases from J, the junction kept 5 bases outside the gene matches. Germline V gene lookup returns CDR1 MNHEY and CDR2 SMNVEV (reference sequence).

The CDR3 is CASSLKGDTEAFF. The CDR3 nucleotides read TGCGCCAGCAGCTTGAAGGGGGACACTGAAGCTTTCTTT. The gene calls are TRBV5-1 and TRBJ1-1; D may be TRBD1 (6 bases). Trimming cost V 1 base and J 3 bases, with 7 bases left between them. Germline CDR1 is SGHRS and CDR2 is YFSETQ. The CDR3 is 13 residues long.

CDR3 region: CASTATGQGNQPQHF. The CDR3 DNA sequence: TGTGCCAGCACCGCTACCGGACAGGGAAATCAGCCCCAGCATTTT. V gene TRBV27 combines with J gene TRBJ1-5; 8 nucleotides line up with TRBD1. With 7 bases clipped from V and 4 bases from J, the junction kept 9 bases outside the gene matches. CDR1 and CDR2 (germline): MNHEY, SMNVEV (reference sequence). The CDR3 has 15 amino acids.

V is TRBV19 and J is TRBJ1-1; D uncertain. From germline, CDR1 is LNHDA and CDR2 SQIVND (reference sequence). This CDR3 contains 14 residues. The V and J ends lost 9 bases and 10 bases respectively, with 24 bases between them. The chain's CDR3 is CASRRREGPQGAFF. The CDR3, as DNA: TGTGCCAGCCGACGTCGTGAGGGCCCCCAAGGAGCTTTCTTT.

This chain connects TRBV30 to TRBJ1-1, with unresolved D. Germline-derived CDR1 and CDR2 are GTSNPN and SVGIG (reference sequence). The CDR3 contains 13 residues. Trimming removed 3 bases from V and 1 base from J, with 9 bases in between. The CDR3 sequence: CAWRGDSNTEAFF. CDR3 DNA sequence: TGTGCCTGGAGGGGCGATTCGAACACTGAAGCTTTCTTT.

The chain joins TRBV5-1 to TRBJ1-2; D might be TRBD1 (5 bases). This CDR3 spans 15 amino acids. CDR1 SGHRS and CDR2 YFSETQ come from the germline V gene. The ends were cut back, 4 bases at V and 6 bases at J, with 19 bases in the middle. The CDR3 DNA reads TGCGCCAGCAGCCCGAGAACAGGCCCCTTTGATGGCTACACCTTC. Its translation: CASSPRTGPFDGYTF.

This sequence joins TRBV7-2 and TRBJ1-1, with D perhaps matching TRBD1 (5 bases). Deletions cut 1 base from V and 10 bases from J, with 10 bases between. The germline V gene has CDR1 SGHTA and CDR2 FQGNSA. The CDR3 extends over 12 amino acids. The CDR3 loop reads CASSLDGRGAFF. The CDR3 nucleotides read TGTGCCAGCAGCTTAGACGGTAGGGGAGCTTTCTTT.

The chain joins TRBV5-1 to TRBJ2-7; D gene unclear. Germline V gene lookup returns CDR1 SGHRS and CDR2 YFSETQ. Trimming shortened V by 0 bases and J by 7 bases, and 11 bases separated the two germline ends. CDR3 length: 13 amino acids. CDR3 sequence reads: CASSLAIKGEQYF. The CDR3 DNA is TGCGCCAGCAGCTTGGCCATCAAAGGGGAGCAGTACTTC.

The CDR3: CASSPWTGDSYEQYF. The CDR3 DNA is TGTGCCAGTAGTCCGTGGACAGGGGACTCCTACGAGCAGTACTTC. The chain recombines TRBV19 with TRBJ2-7; TRBD1 aligns across 9 bases. Germline assignment: CDR1 LNHDA and CDR2 SQIVND (reference sequence). J gave up 0 bases and V 5 bases, and 5 bases lay outside the gene matches. The CDR3 runs to 15 residues.

This clone was seen only once. V usage is TRBV5-1 and J usage is TRBJ2-4, with a weak D call TRBD1 (6 bases). V lost 4 bases to trimming and J lost 3 bases, with 23 bases between them. The germline V gene encodes CDR1 SGHRS and CDR2 YFSETQ. The CDR3 has 18 amino acids. The CDR3 loop reads CASSSFYDTTGSKNIQYF. In DNA form, the CDR3 reads TGCGCCAGCAGCAGTTTTTATGATACGACAGGAAGCAAAAACATTCAGTACTTC.